A selection of T cell receptor beta chains follows, all from one sample in a study of T cell repertoires in cytomegalovirus infection. MiXCR, applied by TCRdb to the reads, yields one record per CDR3 protein. The sample yields roughly 100,000 distinct CDR3 sequences, approximately 17% seen once. Sequenced: PBMCs. Receptor source: a human donor in good health (CMV status not recorded). Some clones in this sample may be carry-over from other donors' samples. The CDR3 runs from the conserved cysteine through the conserved F or W. D genes are given only for firm matches. Not all rows give a size; the values are once, few, many and, for expanded clones, a class.

TRBJ1-2	TRBV2	.	12	.	TGTGCCAGCACGGAGGGACCTGGGGGCTACACCTTC	CASTEGPGGYTF
TRBJ2-3	TRBV5-1	.	15	.	TGCGCCAGCAGCTTGGCGGGGGGCTACACAGATACGCAGTATTTT	CASSLAGGYTDTQYF
TRBJ2-7	TRBV7-2	.	15	many	TGTGCCAGCAGCTTATATTTACAGAATTCCTACGAGCAGTACTTC	CASSLYLQNSYEQYF
TRBJ2-2	TRBV12-3/TRBV12-4	.	14	few	TGTGCCAGCAGTCCGGGACTTGGGGCAGGGGAGCTGTTTTTT	CASSPGLGAGELFF
TRBJ2-1	TRBV6-2/TRBV6-3	TRBD2	16	.	TGTGCCAGCAGTTACTCGACTAGCGGATTTTACAATGAGCAGTTCTTC	CASSYSTSGFYNEQFF
TRBJ1-2	TRBV6-2/TRBV6-3	.	18	many	TGTGCCAGCAGTCAACGTCAGACGGCCGGGGCAAGGGGTGCCGGCTACACCTTC	CASSQRQTAGARGAGYTF
TRBJ2-1	TRBV6-2/TRBV6-3	TRBD2	19	few	TGTGCCAGCAGCCCCGGGACTAGCGGGGGGGCCTCAAGTCGAAATGAGCAGTTCTTC	CASSPGTSGGASSRNEQFF
TRBJ1-6	TRBV6-1	.	16	many	TGTGCCAGCATCATGGCGAGCACGAGGTGGGATTCACCCCTCCACTTT	CASIMASTRWDSPLHF
TRBJ2-3	TRBV7-8	.	13	many	TGTGCCAGCAGCCCGATAGGCCGGGGGCTTCAGTATTTT	CASSPIGRGLQYF
TRBJ1-1	TRBV4-1	TRBD1	18	few	TGCGCCAGCAGCCAAGCAAGCTTCGGGACAGGGGGCGATACTGAAGCTTTCTTT	CASSQASFGTGGDTEAFF
TRBJ2-7	TRBV20-1	TRBD1	14	few	TGCAGTGCACCTCGGGGACAGGGCCCCTACGAGCAGTACTTC	CSAPRGQGPYEQYF
TRBJ2-2	TRBV28	TRBD1	15	.	TGTGCCAGCAGTTTTCCGGGACAGGGTGGCGGGGAGCTGTTTTTT	CASSFPGQGGGELFF
TRBJ2-5	TRBV7-2	.	13	few	TGTGCCAGCAGCTTAGCGGCTTGGGAGACCCAGTACTTC	CASSLAAWETQYF
TRBJ1-1	TRBV14	.	15	once	TGTGCCAGCAGCCAATGGGAGGCTGGGGACACTGAAGCTTTCTTT	CASSQWEAGDTEAFF
TRBJ2-3	TRBV9	.	17	few	TGTGCCAGCAGCGTAGTTGGAGGGCGATCATACGAAGATACGCAGTATTTT	CASSVVGGRSYEDTQYF
TRBJ2-5	TRBV7-2	.	11	.	TGTGCCAGCAGCCCATTGTCGACCCAGTACTTC	CASSPLSTQYF
TRBJ2-5	TRBV20-1	TRBD2	14	many	TGCAGTGCTAGGTCGACTAGCTCCCGGGAGACCCAGTACTTC	CSARSTSSRETQYF
TRBJ1-5	TRBV7-2	.	13	.	TGTGCCAGCAGCTTAGCTCTTTTGCAGCCCCAGCATTTT	CASSLALLQPQHF
TRBJ1-1	TRBV2	.	13	.	TGTGCCAGCAGTGGCGACAGCCCCGCTGAAGCTTTCTTT	CASSGDSPAEAFF
TRBJ1-6	TRBV7-2	.	15	many	TGTGCCAGCAGCTTAAGGCGCTCGGGTAATTCACCCCTCCACTTT	CASSLRRSGNSPLHF
TRBJ2-4	TRBV20-1	.	14	many	TGCAGTGCTCTGGGCACTAGTCTCTCAAACATTCAGTACTTC	CSALGTSLSNIQYF
TRBJ1-4	TRBV2	.	11	many	TGTGCCAGCAGTGGGGCAGGCCGACTGTTTTTT	CASSGAGRLFF
TRBJ2-1	TRBV10-3	TRBD2	14	few	TGTGCCATCACCGCGACTAGCGGGGGCTATGAGCAGTTCTTC	CAITATSGGYEQFF
TRBJ2-7	TRBV28	TRBD1	13	few	TGTGCCAGCAGGGGGGACAGAGCCTACGAGCAGTACTTC	CASRGDRAYEQYF
TRBJ2-5	TRBV7-2	.	14	many	TGTGCCAGCAGTCGAGGGGGCGCGGGGGAGACCCAGTACTTC	CASSRGGAGETQYF
TRBJ2-1	TRBV7-2	.	13	many	TGTGCCAGCAGCTTGGGCTCGTCAGGTGAGCAGTTCTTC	CASSLGSSGEQFF
TRBJ1-2	TRBV7-2	TRBD1	13	many	TGTGCCAGCAGCTTAGCGACAGGGCTTCCCTACACCTTC	CASSLATGLPYTF
TRBJ2-5	TRBV28	.	15	.	TGTGCCAGCAGTTCCGGGACGCCGGAGGGAGAGACCCAGTACTTC	CASSSGTPEGETQYF
TRBJ2-1	TRBV6-2/TRBV6-3	TRBD1	16	many	TGTGCCAGCAGTTATTACCCGGGACAGGGGGACGGTGAGCAGTTCTTC	CASSYYPGQGDGEQFF
TRBJ1-1	TRBV2	.	11	few	TGTGCCAACCAGGGGTCGGAAAAAGCTTTCTTT	CANQGSEKAFF
TRBJ2-7	TRBV5-1	.	13	few	TGCGCCAGCAGCTACCAGGCGACCTACGAGCAGTACTTC	CASSYQATYEQYF
TRBJ2-3	TRBV11-2	.	14	few	TGTGCCAGCAGCCCGACAGCCAGCACAGATACGCAGTATTTT	CASSPTASTDTQYF
TRBJ1-1	TRBV24-1	TRBD1	12	many	TGTGCCACCAGTGCCACCTCGGGACAGGTCTTCTTT	CATSATSGQVFF
TRBJ2-7	TRBV25-1	.	12	.	TGTGCCAGCAGTCCGAGCAGGAACGAGCAGTACTTC	CASSPSRNEQYF
TRBJ2-5	TRBV7-2	TRBD1	14	many	TGTGCCAGCAGCGGGGGACAGATACAAGAGACCCAGTACTTC	CASSGGQIQETQYF
TRBJ2-5	TRBV7-3	.	15	many	TGTGCCAGCAGCTCCTCCGGGTTGAGGCTAGAGACCCAGTACTTC	CASSSSGLRLETQYF
TRBJ1-5	TRBV7-2	.	15	many	TGTGCCAGCAGCTTAGGGACGGCTGGCAATCAGCCCCAGCATTTT	CASSLGTAGNQPQHF
TRBJ2-3	TRBV7-3	.	14	many	TGTGCCAGCAGCTTAAGTAGCATGGCGGATACGCAGTATTTT	CASSLSSMADTQYF
TRBJ2-7	TRBV18	TRBD1	16	few	TGTGCCAGCTCACCACCGGGTTATGAGGGGGCAAACGAGCAGTACTTC	CASSPPGYEGANEQYF
TRBJ2-7	TRBV5-1	.	14	.	TGCGCCAGCAGCCTAGGCAGGGACCTCTACGAGCAGTACTTC	CASSLGRDLYEQYF
TRBJ1-6	TRBV29-1	.	13	.	TGCAGCGTTCGTGAGGGAACGAATTCACCCCTCCACTTT	CSVREGTNSPLHF
TRBJ1-2	TRBV18	TRBD1	15	.	TGTGCCAGCTCACCACCGCGGACAGGGGCGGATGGCTACACCTTC	CASSPPRTGADGYTF
TRBJ2-1	TRBV7-2	.	14	many	TGTGCCGGAAGTATCAGGGGGGGGTCTGATGAGCAGTTCTTC	CAGSIRGGSDEQFF
TRBJ2-5	TRBV27	.	13	.	TGTGCCAGCAGTGGATCCTATTTGGAGACCCAGTACTTC	CASSGSYLETQYF
TRBJ1-6	TRBV9	.	14	.	TGTGCCAGCAGCGTAGCGTCGACGCAAGGACCCCTCCACTTT	CASSVASTQGPLHF
TRBJ1-1	TRBV6-6	.	18	few	TGTGCCAGCAGTTACGCGAGATCAGGGATCCGTTTTAGCACTGAAGCTTTCTTT	CASSYARSGIRFSTEAFF
TRBJ2-2	TRBV7-2	.	15	many	TGTGCCAGCAGCTTAATTGTAACGGGGGCCCTGGAGCTGTTTTTT	CASSLIVTGALELFF
TRBJ2-5	TRBV12-3/TRBV12-4	.	13	.	TGTGCCAGCAGTCCAGGGGTAGCGGAGACCCAGTACTTC	CASSPGVAETQYF